This TCR beta chain was sequenced during a study of T cells and Merkel cell carcinoma outcomes. Study results and limitations: In Merkel cell carcinoma, repertoire and T-cell density reportedly predicted outcomes.

The germline V gene encodes CDR1 SQVTM and CDR2 ANQGSEA. The CDR3 loop spans 11 amino acids. Trimming left V 6 bases short and J 4 bases short, with 8 bases between. As regards this clone: What it recognizes is unknown.

Repertoires were generated with immunoSEQ multiplex PCR, while TCRdb's copy carries only in-frame clones and drops some. This table holds some 6,100 clones, 60% to 85% found once. The sequenced material came from tumor tissue from Merkel cell carcinoma. This chain connects TRBV29-1 to TRBJ2-3; D is undetermined. This TCR derives from a human donor with Merkel cell carcinoma. This chain's CDR3 is CSVDAPDTQYF. CDR3 nucleotide sequence: TGCAGCGTCGATGCCCCAGATACGCAGTATTTT.